Sequencing of this TCR beta chain was carried out in a study of shared clonotypes between healthy human individuals. Across the study: In total, the donors were a couple of women and a few men aged 18 to 49.

The CDR3 length is 13 residues. Germline assignment: CDR1 MNHEY and CDR2 SMNVEV (reference sequence). The germline V and J ends were trimmed by 8 bases and 1 base, with 11 bases remaining between them. About this clone: No antigen is known for it.

Deep was the level at which the assay was run. Libraries were prepared by immunoSEQ multiplex PCR; TCRdb keeps only in-frame clonotypes and omits some of them. The sample lists about 190,000 clones; approximately 62% were seen once. Study-level results: Naive subsets tended to show greater estimated richness than memory subsets.

Participating donors were healthy, HIV-negative adults free of recent acute infections or vaccinations. The specimen was memory CD4+ T cells sorted from blood. The subset denotes: CD45RA-negative fraction. This TCR came from a man under 40 in good health. The chain joins TRBV27 to TRBJ1-1, with D perhaps TRBD1 (5 bases). The DNA for the CDR3 is TGTGCCAGCCAGGGACGACGGAACACTGAAGCTTTCTTT. Its protein is CASQGRRNTEAFF.